Detailed here is one T cell receptor beta chain. These data come from a study of blood T cell repertoires in COVID-19. Across the whole study: Samples taken during acute and convalescent COVID-19 were collected in the United States, Italy and Spain. Sample material is recorded as cDNA or gDNA derived from T cells, B-cell-depleted T cells, or PBMCs.

Original handling: Researchers report that nucleated cell counts were estimated from reference gene primer amplification. Produced via immunoSEQ multiplex PCR; TCRdb's table is partial and in-frame only. V, J and clone size are taken as reported in that table, and D and trimming were inferred from the DNA itself. The sample has fewer than 85,000 clones, 75% to 85% seen once; the top ten hold 5.5% to 7.5%. The receptor was isolated from a woman aged 55-69 years with acute or convalescent COVID-19. Material: peripheral blood.

Here the CDR3 reads CASSLEPVDSPLHF. CDR3 coding DNA: TGTGCCAGCAGCTTAGAGCCAGTCGATTCACCCCTCCACTTT. This sequence joins TRBV11-2 and TRBJ1-6; D is ambiguous. Trimming left V 0 bases short and J 8 bases short, with 8 bases between. The CDR3 runs to 14 residues. Germline-derived CDR1 and CDR2 are SGHAT and FQNNGV. Filled out from reference TRBV11-2 and TRBJ1-6, the complete variable domain reads EAGVAQSPRYKIIEKRQSVAFWCNPISGHATLYWYQQILGQGPKLLIQFQNNGVVDDSQLPKDRFSAERLKGVDSTLKIQPAKLEDSAVYLCASSLEPVDSPLHFGNGTRLTVT.